The text below deals with one TCR beta chain. Its specificity is unknown. The entry originates in a study of T cells in Graves' hyperthyroidism and ophthalmopathy. Amplification yielded TCR beta CDR3 regions, with RNA transcripts as the source. The HTBI primer set drove a first-round RT-PCR of the TCR CDR3. TCRdb reanalysed the multiplex PCR reads using MiXCR and keeps one entry per CDR3 protein. The sample lists about 600,000 distinct CDR3 sequences; approximately 15% were seen once. Lactation, pregnancy, other autoimmune disease or uncontrolled infection excluded patients. The study's findings and limits: A model using 13 V-J features told ophthalmopathy apart from stable hyperthyroidism. Before onset, ophthalmopathy was predicted by the model a median roughly six months earlier.

V lost 6 bases and J lost 5, with 11 bases in between. The CDR3 sequence is 12 residues long. Germline-derived CDR1 and CDR2 are SGHRS and YFSETQ. Sequencing was performed on blood. This receptor was taken from a young woman with Graves' ophthalmopathy. The rearrangement links TRBV5-1 to TRBJ2-5; TRBD2 might be the D (6 bases). The CDR3 spells CASKAGTETQYF. DNA for the CDR3: TGCGCCAGCAAGGCGGGAACGGAGACCCAGTACTTC.